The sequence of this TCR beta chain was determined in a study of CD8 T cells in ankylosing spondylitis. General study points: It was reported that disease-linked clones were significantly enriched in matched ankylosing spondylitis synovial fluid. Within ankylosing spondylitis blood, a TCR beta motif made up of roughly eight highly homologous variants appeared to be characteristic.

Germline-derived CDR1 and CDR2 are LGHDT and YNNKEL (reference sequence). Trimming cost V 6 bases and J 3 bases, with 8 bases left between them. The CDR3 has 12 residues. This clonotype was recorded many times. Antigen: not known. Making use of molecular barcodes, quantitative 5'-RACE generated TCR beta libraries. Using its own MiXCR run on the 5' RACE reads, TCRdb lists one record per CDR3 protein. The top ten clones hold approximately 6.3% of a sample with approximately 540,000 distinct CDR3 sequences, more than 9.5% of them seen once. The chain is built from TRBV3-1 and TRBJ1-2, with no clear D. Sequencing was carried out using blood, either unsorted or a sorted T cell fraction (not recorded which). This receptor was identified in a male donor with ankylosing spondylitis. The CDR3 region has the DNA TGTGCCAGCAGTCCCGGGGACTATGGCTACACCTTC. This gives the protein CASSPGDYGYTF.